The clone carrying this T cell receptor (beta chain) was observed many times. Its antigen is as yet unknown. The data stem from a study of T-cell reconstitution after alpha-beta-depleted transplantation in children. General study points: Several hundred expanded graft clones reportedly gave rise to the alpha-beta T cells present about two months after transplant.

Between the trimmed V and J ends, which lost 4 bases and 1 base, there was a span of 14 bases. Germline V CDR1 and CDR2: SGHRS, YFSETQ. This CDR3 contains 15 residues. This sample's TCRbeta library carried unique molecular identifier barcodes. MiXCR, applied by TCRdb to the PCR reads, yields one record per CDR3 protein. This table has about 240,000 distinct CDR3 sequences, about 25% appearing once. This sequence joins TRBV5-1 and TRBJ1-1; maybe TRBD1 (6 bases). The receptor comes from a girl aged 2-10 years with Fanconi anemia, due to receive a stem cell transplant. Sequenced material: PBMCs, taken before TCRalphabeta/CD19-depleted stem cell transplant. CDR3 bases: TGCGCCAGCAGCCCGAAGGGACATTGGAACACTGAAGCTTTCTTT. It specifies CASSPKGHWNTEAFF.